What follows describes a single TCR beta chain. The record originates from a study of blood T cell repertoires in COVID-19. Study in general: Italy, Spain and the United States were the sources of the convalescent and acute COVID-19 samples.

Individuals drawn from under 30 US areas were roughly 18 to 89 years old. Participants were placed into cohorts based on the clinical history they reported. The repertoire was sequenced with immunoSEQ multiplex PCR; TCRdb's copy has only in-frame clones and lacks some. The sample shows about 300,000 clones, 85% to 90% of them seen only once. V gave up 5 bases and J gave up 3 bases; unmatched junction bases: 5. CDR1 is SGHAT and CDR2 is FQNNGV in the germline V gene. CDR3 length: 14 amino acids. Input material: PBMCs or T cells enriched from blood (not recorded which). The sequence came from a man aged 30-40 years who had recovered from COVID-19. The chain recombines TRBV11-2 with TRBJ1-2; 8 bases align to TRBD1. Written as DNA, the CDR3 is TGTGCCAGCAGCGAAGCAGGGGGCGACTATGGCTACACCTTC. Amino acid sequence: CASSEAGGDYGYTF.